One sample yielded the 28 T cell receptor beta chains listed below, sequenced in a study of CD8 T cells in ankylosing spondylitis. TCRdb reprocessed the 5' RACE reads with MiXCR, giving one entry per CDR3 protein. The repertoire holds around 150,000 distinct CDR3 sequences, approximately 10% seen once, with around 4.1% in the top ten. Material for sequencing was blood, either unsorted or a sorted T cell fraction (not recorded which). These receptors were obtained from a female donor with ankylosing spondylitis or in good health (not recorded which).

The sample holds many counts of this clonotype. The V call is TRBV4-2, the J call TRBJ1-2; D call uncertain. The length of the CDR3 is 12 residues. V was pared by 0 bases and J by 4 bases, with 3 bases between. CDR1 is LGHNA and CDR2 is YNFKEQ in the germline V gene. The CDR3 protein is CASSQDAYGYTF. The CDR3 DNA sequence: TGTGCCAGCAGCCAAGATGCCTATGGCTACACCTTC.

The rearrangement uses TRBV3-1 and TRBJ2-1; possibly TRBD2 for D (6 bases). V was pared by 5 bases and J by 6 bases, with 11 bases between. Germline V gene lookup returns CDR1 LGHDT and CDR2 YNNKEL (reference sequence). This CDR3 has 13 residues. The CDR3: CASSARELNEQFF. CDR3 nucleotides: TGTGCCAGCAGCGCTCGGGAGCTCAATGAGCAGTTCTTC.

Comments on this clonotype: A much more abundant neighbour one base away suggests this may be a read error. The chain recombines TRBV7-2 with TRBJ2-2, with D hard to call. Trimming took off 8 bases at V and 8 bases at J, with 15 bases between the two ends. Per the germline V gene, CDR1 is SGHTA and CDR2 is FQGNSA. The CDR3 totals 13 residues. CDR3 bases: TGTGCCAGCGGCCCTGAGCCGAGGGGGGAGCTGTTTTTT. It encodes CASGPEPRGELFF.

This clonotype was seen repeatedly, ten times or more. J is TRBJ2-7 and V is TRBV7-9; the D gene is possibly TRBD2 (7 bases). Germline loops: CDR1 SEHNR, CDR2 FQNEAQ (reference sequence). The CDR3 covers 14 residues. Trimming took 4 bases from V and 2 from J, leaving 12 bases between them. CDR3 loop: CASSSRGAAYEQYF. The CDR3, as DNA: TGTGCCAGCAGCTCCCGGGGGGCCGCCTACGAGCAGTACTTC. Supplemented by reference TRBV7-9 and TRBJ2-7, the full variable domain reads DTGVSQNPRHKITKRGQNVTFRCDPISEHNRLYWYRQTLGQGPEFLTYFQNEAQLEKSRLLSDRFSAERPKGSFSTLEIQRTEQGDSAMYLCASSSRGAAYEQYFGPGTRLTVT.

This clonotype has ten or more counts. The rearrangement joins TRBV20-1 to TRBJ2-7, with D possibly TRBD2 on 6 matching bases. Germline loops: CDR1 DFQATT, CDR2 SNEGSKA (reference sequence). Trimming took 0 bases from V and 0 from J, leaving 9 bases between them. The CDR3 has 14 residues. In DNA form, the CDR3 reads TGCAGTGCTAGAGAATCCGGGAGCTCCTACGAGCAGTACTTC. Its protein is CSARESGSSYEQYF.

The rearrangement joins TRBV6-1 to TRBJ2-7; 12 positions agree with TRBD2. Germline V CDR1 and CDR2: MNHNS, SASEGT. The ends lost 5 bases at V and 5 bases at J; junction bases unmatched: 10. This CDR3 has 16 amino acids. The CDR3 DNA sequence: TGTGCCAGCAGTCCCCTTTCCGGACTAGCGGGAAACGAGCAGTACTTC. It is translated as CASSPLSGLAGNEQYF.

Many counts were recorded for this clonotype. This rearrangement joins TRBV20-1 to TRBJ2-1; weak D call: TRBD2 (5 bases). The CDR3 consists of 15 residues. Deletions cut 0 bases from V and 10 bases from J, with 19 bases between. The germline V gene encodes CDR1 DFQATT and CDR2 SNEGSKA (reference sequence). CDR3 in DNA: TGCAGTGCTAGAGATGTTGTAGGGAATCGGGAAGAGCAGTTCTTC. Translated, it gives CSARDVVGNREEQFF.

This clonotype was counted many times. J is TRBJ2-1 and V is TRBV2; no definite D call. The germline CDR1 and CDR2 sequences are SNHLY and FYNNEI. V lost 6 bases to trimming and J lost 8 bases, with 14 bases between them. The CDR3 consists of 13 residues. The CDR3 here is CASSVLATDEQFF. CDR3 nucleotide sequence: TGTGCCAGCAGCGTACTGGCTACGGATGAGCAGTTCTTC.

Ten or more counts support this clonotype. The genes are TRBV12-3 or TRBV12-4 and TRBJ2-7, with unresolved D. Trimming removed 2 bases from V and 4 bases from J, with 6 bases in between. The CDR3 sequence is 12 residues long. The CDR3 region is CASSLSFYEQYF. CDR3 nucleotide sequence: TGTGCCAGCAGTTTATCGTTTTACGAGCAGTACTTC.

This clonotype was found many times. This chain's CDR3 is CASSADRGRAGELFF. CDR3 nucleotides: TGTGCCAGCAGTGCGGACAGGGGGCGTGCCGGGGAGCTGTTTTTT. This chain links TRBV2 with TRBJ2-2, with 11 nucleotides matching TRBD1. The CDR3 consists of 15 residues. V dropped 4 bases and J dropped 6; count of bases not matched to a gene: 4. Germline values: CDR1 SNHLY, CDR2 FYNNEI.

This clonotype was detected ten times or more. The chain uses TRBV7-9 and TRBJ2-7; D not resolved. CDR3 length: 12 residues. The ends were cut back, 5 bases at V and 3 bases at J, with 8 bases in the middle. The germline CDR1 and CDR2 sequences are SEHNR and FQNEAQ (reference sequence). The CDR3 is CASSREIYEQYF. CDR3 DNA sequence: TGTGCCAGCAGCCGTGAGATCTACGAGCAGTACTTC.

This clonotype was seen at least ten times. This chain links TRBV11-2 with TRBJ2-3; possible D gene TRBD2, 7 bases. Trimming shortened V by 4 bases and J by 2 bases, and 13 bases separated the two germline ends. Looked up from germline, CDR1 is SGHAT and CDR2 is FQNNGV. There are 15 residues in the CDR3. The CDR3 DNA reads as TGTGCCAGCAGCTACGCGGGGGCCATCACAGATACGCAGTATTTT. It yields the protein CASSYAGAITDTQYF.

A remark on this clonotype: Given a much more abundant clone one base away, this may be a read error. The chain has TRBV29-1 and TRBJ2-5, with 11 bases lining up with TRBD2. The CDR3 is 15 residues long. The ends lost 3 bases at V and 1 base at J; junction bases unmatched: 4. In germline, CDR1 is SQVTM, CDR2 ANQGSEA. DNA for the CDR3: TGCAGCGTTGACACGGGACTAGCGGTCCAAGAGACCCAGTACTTC. Translating gives CSVDTGLAVQETQYF.

The chain joins TRBV7-2 to TRBJ2-3; D is undetermined. Trimming took off 5 bases at V and 0 bases at J, with 15 bases between the two ends. The CDR3 runs to 16 residues. Germline loops: CDR1 SGHTA, CDR2 FQGNSA. CDR3 amino acids: CASSLDGVGSTDTQYF. CDR3 sequence (DNA): TGTGCCAGCAGCCTAGATGGGGTAGGGAGCACAGATACGCAGTATTTT.

This chain links TRBV28 with TRBJ2-3; TRBD1 might be the D (6 bases). This CDR3 has 16 residues. Trimming removed 3 bases from V and 2 bases from J, with 15 bases in between. Germline V gene lookup returns CDR1 MDHEN and CDR2 SYDVKM. CDR3 sequence: CASSFSPGEVTDTQYF. As DNA, the CDR3 is TGTGCCAGCAGTTTCTCGCCAGGGGAAGTCACAGATACGCAGTATTTT.

This clonotype has ten or more counts. The V call is TRBV12-3 or TRBV12-4, the J call TRBJ1-2; D gene ambiguous. This CDR3 comprises 18 residues. V was clipped by 0 bases and J by 0 bases, with 17 bases between them. CDR3 nucleotide sequence: TGTGCCAGCAGTTTAGCGCTAAGAGGGCTAACTCCTAACTATGGCTACACCTTC. Protein: CASSLALRGLTPNYGYTF.

This clonotype appeared many times. The DNA for the CDR3 is TGCAGCGCTGGGGGGAGCTCCTACAATGAGCAGTTCTTC. Residues: CSAGGSSYNEQFF. The chain combines TRBV29-1 with TRBJ2-1, with a weak D call TRBD2 (6 bases). This CDR3 region has 13 residues. Germline CDR1 and CDR2: SQVTM and ANQGSEA. The germline V and J ends were trimmed by 7 bases and 0 bases, with 10 bases remaining between them.

To note about this clonotype: A much bigger clone sits one base away, suggesting this may be a read error. V and J are TRBV20-1 and TRBJ2-7; TRBD2 might be the D (7 bases). Germline V gives CDR1 DFQATT, CDR2 SNEGSKA (reference sequence). The CDR3 sequence is 12 residues long. The CDR3 nucleotides are TGCAGTGCTAGCGGGGGGCTCTGGGAGCACTACTTC. Translated: CSASGGLWEHYF.

This clonotype was picked up many times. The chain carries TRBV20-1 and TRBJ1-2; D is possibly TRBD1 (5 bases). Trimming pared 0 bases from V and 2 bases from J, leaving 13 bases between. This CDR3 has 15 residues. Germline CDR1 reads DFQATT; CDR2 reads SNEGSKA (reference sequence). CDR3 bases: TGCAGTGCTAGAGATTCTAGGGGTGCCAACTATGGCTACACCTTC. The encoded protein is CSARDSRGANYGYTF.

At least ten counts were recorded for this clonotype. The gene calls are TRBV7-3 and TRBJ1-4; no clear D gene. This CDR3 comprises 13 residues. The V end lost 5 bases, the J end lost 7 bases, and 11 bases lay between the germline ends. Germline lookup yields CDR1 SGHTA and CDR2 FQGTGA. The CDR3 nucleotides read TGTGCCAGCAGCCCCCGACCGGGTGAAAAACTGTTTTTT. Its protein product is CASSPRPGEKLFF. The full variable domain, completed using reference TRBV7-3 and TRBJ1-4, is GAGVSQTPSNKVTEKGKYVELRCDPISGHTALYWYRQSLGQGPEFLIYFQGTGAADDSGLPNDRFFAVRPEGSVSTLKIQRTERGDSAVYLCASSPRPGEKLFFGSGTQLSVL.

This clonotype was seen at least ten times. This rearrangement joins TRBV12-3 or TRBV12-4 to TRBJ1-1, with D unresolved. With 6 bases removed from V and 1 base from J, the gap between germline ends came to 15 bases. The CDR3 length is 15 residues. This CDR3 is CASSPRLLQNTEAFF. As DNA, the CDR3 is TGTGCCAGCAGCCCACGATTGTTACAGAACACTGAAGCTTTCTTT.

The sample holds one count of this clonotype. The germline gene is not matched at one end of the junction; a read error may be the cause. V gene TRBV7-8 combines with J gene TRBJ1-1; possibly TRBD1 for D (6 bases). The length of the CDR3 is 13 residues. Germline CDR1 is SGHVS and CDR2 is FQNEAQ. CDR3 sequence reads: CVSSPDRNTEAFF. The CDR3 nucleotides are TGTGTCAGCAGCCCGGACAGGAACACTGAAGCTTTCTTT. Supplemented by reference TRBV7-8 and TRBJ1-1, the full variable domain reads GAGVSQSPRYKVAKRGQDVALRCDPISGHVSLFWYQQALGQGPEFLTYFQNEAQLDKSGLPSDRFFAERPEGSVSTLKIQRTQQEDSAVYLCVSSPDRNTEAFFGQGTRLTVV.

This clonotype was detected many times. CDR3 loop: CASSPLLMSSRDTQYF. CDR3 DNA: TGTGCCAGCAGCCCCCTGCTGATGTCCTCACGTGATACGCAGTATTTT. V usage is TRBV9 and J usage is TRBJ2-3; D is uncertain. CDR1 and CDR2 from the germline V gene are SGDLS and YYNGEE. V was trimmed by 4 bases and J by 6 bases, leaving 21 bases between them. The CDR3 contains 16 residues.

In this sample, this clonotype turned up many times. V gene TRBV20-1 combines with J gene TRBJ2-3; 7 bases line up with TRBD1. The CDR3 contains 12 residues. Losses at the gene ends were 3 bases for V and 8 bases for J; bases not matched to a gene: 5. Germline loops: CDR1 DFQATT, CDR2 SNEGSKA (reference sequence). This CDR3 is CSARADRATQYF. In DNA, the CDR3 is TGCAGTGCTAGGGCTGACAGGGCTACGCAGTATTTT.

This clonotype occurred many times. The chain is built from TRBV20-1 and TRBJ2-1; possible D gene TRBD2, 6 bases. CDR1 is DFQATT and CDR2 is SNEGSKA in the germline V gene (reference sequence). The CDR3 has 14 residues. The germline V and J ends were trimmed by 5 bases and 6 bases, with 17 bases remaining between them. The CDR3 sequence: CSAPRSREFNEQFF. The CDR3 region has the DNA TGCAGTGCTCCAAGATCCCGGGAGTTCAATGAGCAGTTCTTC.

This clonotype was counted many times. Possible read error: a much larger clone is one base away. V usage is TRBV12-3 or TRBV12-4 and J usage is TRBJ2-3; TRBD1 matches 7 bases. The CDR3 is made up of 18 amino acids. After removal of 10 bases from V and 2 bases from J, the junction contained 21 bases not matched to a gene. DNA for the CDR3: TGTGCCATCACCGCGGACAGGATGTCCACTTCCTTCACAGATACGCAGTATTTT. It yields the protein CAITADRMSTSFTDTQYF.

This clonotype was counted ten times or more. The V and J genes are TRBV4-1 and TRBJ1-2, with a weak D call TRBD1 (6 bases). V was shortened by 2 bases and J by 2 bases, with 18 bases between the two germline ends. Germline lookup yields CDR1 MGHRA and CDR2 YSYEKL. The CDR3 consists of 17 residues. The CDR3 sequence: CASSQPTGWELNYGYTF. Written as DNA, the CDR3 is TGCGCCAGCAGCCAACCCACAGGGTGGGAATTAAACTATGGCTACACCTTC.

This clonotype occurred many times. V gene TRBV7-2 combines with J gene TRBJ2-2; 7 bases agree with TRBD2. Trimming at V came to 4 bases and at J to 0 bases, leaving 5 bases not matched to a gene. The CDR3 extends over 16 amino acids. Germline CDR1 is SGHTA and CDR2 is FQGNSA. CDR3 nucleotide sequence: TGTGCCAGCAGCTCCCTCCTAGCGGCGAACACCGGGGAGCTGTTTTTT. Amino acid sequence: CASSSLLAANTGELFF.